This TCR beta chain emerged from a study of OX40 agonist ivuxolimab in advanced cancers. Method: immunoSEQ multiplex PCR; TCRdb's copy keeps in-frame clones and lacks some. The sample holds tens of thousands of clones, roughly 90% seen once. Sequences were derived from CD4+ or CD8+ T cells sorted from blood, sampled in a trial of the OX40 agonist ivuxolimab. The TCR comes from an adult with an advanced solid tumor such as melanoma, head and neck, liver or kidney cancer.

The CDR3 here is CASSLTSEYGELFF. Written as DNA, the CDR3 is TGCGCCAGCAGCTTGACTAGCGAGTACGGGGAGCTGTTTTTT. V gene TRBV5-1 combines with J gene TRBJ2-2; 7 bases line up with TRBD2. The CDR3 runs 14 residues. J lost 7 bases, V lost 1 base, and 4 bases had no gene match. Germline V gene sequence: CDR1 SGHRS, CDR2 YFSETQ.